This TCR beta chain was identified in a study of cytomegalovirus exposure and HLA in healthy donors. Overall study context: Some 85 million unique TCRs, all from HLA-typed donors, were included in an early release of the data.

CDR3 length equals 16 residues. The germline V gene has CDR1 SGDLS and CDR2 YYNGEE. Losses at the gene ends were 4 bases for V and 1 base for J; bases not matched to a gene: 4. 60 Vbeta and 13 Jbeta primers were used in PCR. Clones were sequenced by immunoSEQ multiplex PCR, and TCRdb holds only the in-frame ones, with some missing. Of about 97,000 clones listed, roughly 70% are singletons. Study observations and caveats: A missense variant in DCLRE1C was later tied to TCR beta V- and J-gene trimming.

Details on this clone: The target antigen is unknown.

The clonotype originates from a man aged 50 to 59 in good health and CMV-seronegative. The chain couples TRBV9 to TRBJ2-3; 12 positions agree with TRBD2. The sample consisted of PBMCs. The CDR3 bases are TGTGCCAGCAGCACTCTAGCGGGAGGGGGCACAGATACGCAGTATTTT. It codes for CASSTLAGGGTDTQYF.